Below are 4 T cell receptor beta chains sequenced from a single sample in a study of molecular identifiers for immune sequencing clone quantification. TCRdb processed the PCR reads anew with MiXCR; each CDR3 protein has one entry. The sample has about 630,000 distinct CDR3 sequences, 25% seen once. The sample comprised naive CD8+ T cells from blood, with Jurkat cell RNA spiked in. Specified subset: FACS-sorted CD8+CD4-CCR7+CD45RA+ naive T cells. All receptors come from a human donor in good health. Some libraries in this study had Jurkat cell RNA spiked in.

This clonotype showed up many times. The chain recombines TRBV5-1 with TRBJ1-5, with 7 bases lining up with TRBD1. This CDR3 has 18 residues. Trimming removed 0 bases from V and 11 bases from J; junction bases left unmatched: 20. The germline CDR1 and CDR2 sequences are SGHRS and YFSETQ. The CDR3 sequence is CASSLATREGGSFVAQHF. The CDR3 DNA sequence: TGCGCCAGCAGCTTGGCCACTCGTGAAGGGGGCTCTTTCGTGGCCCAGCATTTT.

This clonotype has ten or more counts. The CDR3 here is CSARAGMNTEAFF. CDR3 coding DNA: TGCAGTGCTAGGGCAGGGATGAACACTGAAGCTTTCTTT. The J gene is TRBJ1-1, the V gene TRBV20-1, with a possible D match to TRBD1 (5 bases). V shed 3 bases and J shed 0 bases, with 8 bases lying between them. Germline CDR1 is DFQATT and CDR2 is SNEGSKA (reference sequence). The CDR3 covers 13 residues.

In its sample, this clonotype was seen many times. V usage is TRBV6-2 or TRBV6-3 and J usage is TRBJ1-1; D remains ambiguous. This CDR3 spans 15 amino acids. V lost 5 bases and J 1 base, leaving 14 bases between the germline ends. CDR1 and CDR2 from the germline V gene are MNHEY and SVGEGT. In DNA, the CDR3 is TGTGCCAGCAGTGAACGGGGTCGCAAGAACACTGAAGCTTTCTTT. As protein: CASSERGRKNTEAFF.

This clonotype showed up many times. The chain employs TRBV12-3 or TRBV12-4 and TRBJ1-3, with D uncertain. Trimming stripped 8 bases from V and 6 bases from J, with 17 bases between. CDR3 length equals 14 residues. This CDR3 is CASRNRALENTIYF. In DNA form, the CDR3 reads TGTGCCAGCCGTAACCGGGCACTTGAAAACACCATATATTTT.